These 24 T cell receptor beta chains originate from one sample sequenced in a study of STAT5B mutations in CD4+ large granular lymphocyte leukemia. Method: immunoSEQ multiplex PCR; TCRdb's copy keeps in-frame clones and lacks some. The sample lists 3,000 to 4,500 clones, 65% to 90% seen once, with over 2% in the top ten. Sequenced input: CD4+ T cells from blood buffy coats. These receptors originate from a human donor in good health.

DNA of the CDR3: TGTGCCAGCAGCCGGACAGGGGGCGCAAGCACTGAAGCTTTCTTT. Translation gives CASSRTGGASTEAFF. The V gene is TRBV9, the J gene TRBJ1-1; 11 nucleotides line up with TRBD1. CDR3 length: 15 residues. The germline gives CDR1 SGDLS, CDR2 YYNGEE. Germline trimming cut 4 bases from V and 4 bases from J; bases unmatched to any gene: 6.

The DNA for the CDR3 is TGTGCCAGCAGCTTAGGGGGGACAGGGGGTGCTGAAGCTTTCTTT. Amino acid sequence: CASSLGGTGGAEAFF. The chain couples TRBV7-6 to TRBJ1-1; TRBD1 aligns across 11 bases. CDR1 SGHVS and CDR2 FNYEAQ come from the germline V gene. Trimming at V came to 1 base and at J to 6 bases, leaving 4 bases not matched to a gene. This CDR3 spans 15 amino acids.

The J gene is TRBJ2-1, the V gene TRBV18; D may be TRBD2 (5 bases). CDR1 is KGHSH, CDR2 LQKENI, per germline. The V gene lost 2 bases and the J gene lost 3 bases, with 8 bases spanning the gap. The CDR3 covers 14 residues. The CDR3 spells CASSPTGFYNEQFF. The CDR3 coding sequence is TGTGCCAGCTCACCAACGGGGTTCTACAATGAGCAGTTCTTC.

This clone appeared once. V and J are TRBV25-1 and TRBJ2-2; 9 bases align to TRBD1. Germline assignment: CDR1 MGHDK and CDR2 SYGVNS. The CDR3 runs to 14 residues. The junction had 0 bases not matched to a gene; V was cut back by 4 bases and J by 3 bases. Here the CDR3 reads CASSGTGDTGELFF. The DNA of the CDR3 is TGTGCCAGCAGTGGGACAGGGGACACCGGGGAGCTGTTTTTT.

The chain is built from TRBV28 and TRBJ2-1; a weak D match, TRBD2 (6 bases). Germline lookup yields CDR1 MDHEN and CDR2 SYDVKM. The V gene lost 6 bases and the J gene lost 0 bases, with 21 bases spanning the gap. The CDR3 is made up of 18 amino acids. CDR3 sequence: CASSLTGMRGFSYNEQFF. The CDR3 nucleotides are TGTGCCAGCAGCCTAACCGGTATGCGGGGATTCTCCTACAATGAGCAGTTCTTC.

V is TRBV25-1 and J is TRBJ2-1; 7 nucleotides align to TRBD2. This CDR3 region has 15 residues. V trimming: 1 base; J trimming: 3 bases; junction bases outside the gene matches: 3. Germline lookup yields CDR1 MGHDK and CDR2 SYGVNS. CDR3 in amino acids: CASSELGDYYNEQFF. CDR3 sequence (DNA): TGTGCCAGCAGTGAATTAGGGGACTACTACAATGAGCAGTTCTTC.

This clone was detected once. The chain joins TRBV6-5 to TRBJ1-2, with TRBD1 matching over 9 bases. CDR3 size: 13 residues. The V gene end was trimmed by 4 bases and the J gene end by 5 bases; junction bases not matched to a gene: 2. CDR1 is MNHEY, CDR2 SVGAGI, per germline. The CDR3 nucleotides read TGTGCCAGCAGTTTCGGACAGGGGTATGGCTACACCTTC. Protein sequence: CASSFGQGYGYTF.

The chain is built from TRBV19 and TRBJ2-1, with TRBD2 identical over 13 bases. Trimming at V came to 5 bases and at J to 7 bases, leaving 5 bases not matched to a gene. Germline CDR1 LNHDA, CDR2 SQIVND (reference sequence). CDR3 length: 15 residues. The chain's CDR3 is CASSVGLAGLNEQFF. The CDR3 region has the DNA TGTGCCAGTAGTGTGGGACTAGCGGGACTAAATGAGCAGTTCTTC.

This sequence joins TRBV11-2 and TRBJ2-7; D gene unclear. Trimming stripped 5 bases from V and 3 bases from J, with 5 bases between. The germline V gene encodes CDR1 SGHAT and CDR2 FQNNGV. The CDR3 totals 11 residues. CDR3 amino acids: CASSLIYEQYF. As DNA, the CDR3 is TGTGCCAGCAGCCTTATCTACGAGCAGTACTTC. The whole variable domain, filled in from reference TRBV11-2 and TRBJ2-7, reads EAGVAQSPRYKIIEKRQSVAFWCNPISGHATLYWYQQILGQGPKLLIQFQNNGVVDDSQLPKDRFSAERLKGVDSTLKIQPAKLEDSAVYLCASSLIYEQYFGPGTRLTVT.

V usage is TRBV6-5 and J usage is TRBJ2-7; 7 bases are a match to TRBD1. Trimming cost V 5 bases and J 4 bases; bases outside gene matches: 5. There are 13 residues in the CDR3. The germline CDR1 and CDR2 sequences are MNHEY and SVGAGI. In DNA, the CDR3 is TGTGCCAGCAGTGAAGGGGGCGAATACGAGCAGTACTTC. Translated, it gives CASSEGGEYEQYF.

The J gene is TRBJ1-4, the V gene TRBV2, with D possibly matching TRBD1 (5 bases). This CDR3 contains 15 residues. V was shortened by 7 bases and J by 0 bases, with 12 bases between the two germline ends. Germline assignment: CDR1 SNHLY and CDR2 FYNNEI. CDR3 in amino acids: CASNLGTTTNEKLFF. CDR3 sequence (DNA): TGTGCCAGCAACCTAGGGACGACAACTAATGAAAAACTGTTTTTT.

The rearrangement links TRBV4-1 to TRBJ2-3; the D is unclear. V lost 4 bases to trimming and J lost 4 bases, with 15 bases between them. The CDR3 totals 15 residues. CDR1 is MGHRA, CDR2 YSYEKL, per germline. CDR3 sequence: CASSPQPGLADTQYF. The CDR3 bases are TGCGCCAGCAGCCCACAGCCAGGATTAGCAGATACGCAGTATTTT.

This chain uses TRBV28 with TRBJ2-7; the match to TRBD2 covers 10 bases. CDR1 is MDHEN and CDR2 is SYDVKM in the germline V gene. The CDR3 runs to 16 residues. The trim removed 7 bases at V and 5 bases at J, leaving 14 bases unmatched. The CDR3 coding sequence is TGTGCCAGCACCCTACAGGGGCTAGCGGGGGTAGACGAGCAGTACTTC. This encodes CASTLQGLAGVDEQYF. Filled out from reference TRBV28 and TRBJ2-7, the complete variable domain reads DVKVTQSSRYLVKRTGEKVFLECVQDMDHENMFWYRQDPGLGLRLIYFSYDVKMKEKGDIPEGYSVSREKKERFSLILESASTNQTSMYLCASTLQGLAGVDEQYFGPGTRLTVT.

This rearrangement joins TRBV5-1 to TRBJ2-7, with 12 positions matching TRBD1. Germline loops: CDR1 SGHRS, CDR2 YFSETQ. The CDR3 has 15 amino acids. V trimming: 4 bases; J trimming: 2 bases; junction bases outside the gene matches: 4. The CDR3 loop reads CASSPRDRGPYEQYF. The CDR3 coding sequence is TGCGCCAGCAGCCCCCGGGACAGGGGGCCCTACGAGCAGTACTTC.

The chain has TRBV7-8 and TRBJ2-5; the D is unclear. Trimming shortened V by 2 bases and J by 1 base, and 11 bases separated the two germline ends. Germline CDR1 is SGHVS and CDR2 is FQNEAQ. This CDR3 has 15 residues. CDR3 amino acids: CASSLPIGPQETQYF. For the CDR3, the DNA is TGTGCCAGCAGCTTACCCATCGGGCCCCAAGAGACCCAGTACTTC.

This chain joins TRBV5-1 and TRBJ2-5; 7 nucleotides agree with TRBD2. Looked up from germline, CDR1 is SGHRS and CDR2 is YFSETQ. With V trimmed by 3 bases and J by 0 bases, 8 bases remained unmatched. This CDR3 has 16 residues. Here the CDR3 reads CASSSLPSGNQETQYF. DNA of the CDR3: TGCGCCAGCAGCTCTCTTCCTAGCGGAAACCAAGAGACCCAGTACTTC.

The gene calls are TRBV23-1 and TRBJ2-1, with TRBD2 matching over 7 bases. TRBV23-1 qualifies as an ORF whose function is uncertain. J lost 1 base, V lost 8 bases, and 8 bases had no gene match. The CDR3 is made up of 15 amino acids. In nucleotides, the CDR3 is TGCGCCAGCGAGCGAGCGGGGCTGTCCTACAATGAGCAGTTCTTC. It specifies CASERAGLSYNEQFF.

This clone was picked up a small number of times. The chain links TRBV6-6 to TRBJ2-7; D may be TRBD1 or TRBD2 (5 bases each). V was trimmed by 2 bases and J by 1 base, leaving 6 bases between them. The CDR3 spans 13 residues. Germline V gene data show CDR1 as MNHNY and CDR2 as SVGAGI (reference sequence). The CDR3 nucleotides are TGTGCCAGCAGTTACGGGGGTTCCTACGAGCAGTACTTC. The encoded protein is CASSYGGSYEQYF.

The V and J genes are TRBV9 and TRBJ2-7; D is undetermined. CDR3 size: 14 residues. CDR1 and CDR2 (germline): SGDLS, YYNGEE. The germline V and J ends were trimmed by 0 bases and 2 bases, with 9 bases remaining between them. CDR3 residues: CASSVGKPPYEQYF. CDR3 DNA: TGTGCCAGCAGCGTAGGTAAGCCCCCCTACGAGCAGTACTTC.

V gene TRBV19 combines with J gene TRBJ2-1; 8 bases agree with TRBD2. The length of the CDR3 is 14 residues. J lost 7 bases, V lost 2 bases, and 4 bases had no gene match. CDR1 LNHDA and CDR2 SQIVND come from the germline V gene (reference sequence). CDR3 region: CASSISSGGNEQFF. Written as DNA, the CDR3 is TGTGCCAGTAGTATATCCTCGGGGGGGAATGAGCAGTTCTTC.

This clone was observed a handful of times. The chain carries TRBV7-9 and TRBJ2-7; D possibly matches TRBD1 or TRBD2 (5 bases each). V dropped 5 bases and J dropped 3 bases, with 11 bases sitting between them. This CDR3 has 13 amino acids. The germline CDR1 and CDR2 sequences are SEHNR and FQNEAQ (reference sequence). The CDR3 DNA sequence: TGTGCCAGCAGCCTCGGGGACGGCTACGAGCAGTACTTC. Its translation: CASSLGDGYEQYF.

This chain links TRBV7-9 with TRBJ2-5; 8 bases are shared with TRBD1. The CDR3 is 17 residues long. Germline V gives CDR1 SEHNR, CDR2 FQNEAQ (reference sequence). The V gene end was trimmed by 3 bases and the J gene end by 2 bases; junction bases not matched to a gene: 11. This chain's CDR3 is CASSFQDREVDQETQYF. The CDR3 nucleotides read TGTGCCAGCAGCTTCCAGGACAGGGAGGTGGATCAAGAGACCCAGTACTTC.

CDR3 in DNA: TGCGCCAGCAGCTTGGAAGCGGCTCTCGGGGGGGCCCTGAACACTGAAGCTTTCTTT. It specifies CASSLEAALGGALNTEAFF. This chain joins TRBV5-1 and TRBJ1-1; weak D call: TRBD1 (6 bases). From germline, CDR1 is SGHRS and CDR2 YFSETQ. There are 19 residues in the CDR3. The V gene lost 0 bases and the J gene lost 0 bases, with 21 bases spanning the gap.

The chain recombines TRBV11-2 with TRBJ1-4; 12 bases agree with TRBD1. CDR3 length: 16 amino acids. The V gene's germline CDR1 is SGHAT and CDR2 FQNNGV. V lost 5 bases and J lost 3; bases outside the gene matches: 4. CDR3 coding DNA: TGTGCCAGCAGCCGGGGACAGGGGGCTCCTAATGAAAAACTGTTTTTT. Translation gives CASSRGQGAPNEKLFF.